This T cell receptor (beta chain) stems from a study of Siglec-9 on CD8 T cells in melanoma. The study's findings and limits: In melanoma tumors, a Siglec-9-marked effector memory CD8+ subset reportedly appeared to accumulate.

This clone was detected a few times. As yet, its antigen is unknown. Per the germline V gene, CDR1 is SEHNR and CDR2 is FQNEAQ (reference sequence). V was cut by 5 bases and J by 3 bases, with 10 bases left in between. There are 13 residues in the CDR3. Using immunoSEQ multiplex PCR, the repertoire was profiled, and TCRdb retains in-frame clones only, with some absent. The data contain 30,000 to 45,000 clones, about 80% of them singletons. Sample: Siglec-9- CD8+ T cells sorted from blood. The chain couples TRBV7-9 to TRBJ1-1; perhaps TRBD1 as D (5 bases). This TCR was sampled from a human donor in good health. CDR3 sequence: CASSPTGDTEAFF. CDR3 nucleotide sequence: TGTGCCAGCAGCCCTACGGGGGACACTGAAGCTTTCTTT.